This T cell receptor beta chain was retrieved from a study of T-cell reconstitution after alpha-beta-depleted transplantation in children. Broader study findings: Some patients showed high day-60 TCRbeta diversity, which derived from surviving recipient T cells and thymic progenitors. It was newly produced T cells that mostly accounted for T-cell counts and diversity one year after transplant. There were reportedly several hundred expanded graft clones from which alpha-beta T cells came about two months after transplant.

V lost 3 bases, J lost 0 bases, and 18 bases lay in between. Germline CDR1 LGHNA, CDR2 YSLEER. This CDR3 spans 18 amino acids. The authors prepared the TCRbeta library with unique molecular identifiers. TCRdb re-derived calls from the PCR reads in MiXCR, one entry per CDR3 protein. The data contain about 640,000 distinct CDR3 sequences, 10% to 15% of them singletons. This clonotype occurred a few times. Its antigen is still unknown. The sample here was PBMCs, mostly from graft donor cells, taken 360 days after TCRalphabeta/CD19-depleted stem cell transplant. The sequence derives from a male patient between 10 and 17 years old who had a stem cell transplant for acute myeloid leukemia, so the T cells may come from the graft donor. V and J are TRBV4-3 and TRBJ1-3, with unresolved D. In DNA form, the CDR3 reads TGCGCCAGCAGCCAGGACCTCGGAGACGTAGTCTCTGGAAACACCATATATTTT. Translating it yields CASSQDLGDVVSGNTIYF.